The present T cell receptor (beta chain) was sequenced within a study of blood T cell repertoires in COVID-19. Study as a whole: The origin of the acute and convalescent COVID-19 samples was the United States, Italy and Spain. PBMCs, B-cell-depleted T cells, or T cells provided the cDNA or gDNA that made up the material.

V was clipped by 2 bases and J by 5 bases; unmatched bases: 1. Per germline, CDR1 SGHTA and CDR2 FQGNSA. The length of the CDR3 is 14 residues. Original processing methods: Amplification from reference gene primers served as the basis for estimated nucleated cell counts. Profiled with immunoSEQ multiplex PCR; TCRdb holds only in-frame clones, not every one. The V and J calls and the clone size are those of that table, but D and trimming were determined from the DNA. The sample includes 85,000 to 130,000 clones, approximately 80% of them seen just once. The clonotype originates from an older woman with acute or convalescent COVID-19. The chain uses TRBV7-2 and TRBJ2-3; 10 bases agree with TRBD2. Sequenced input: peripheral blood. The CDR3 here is CASSLSSGGDTQYF. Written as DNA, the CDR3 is TGTGCCAGCAGCTTATCTAGCGGGGGAGATACGCAGTATTTT.